Following are 2 T cell receptor beta chains from one sample sequenced in a study of blood T cells in healthy people across ages. Together with a sample-barcoded 5' primer, a J-beta primer mix was included in a second PCR lasting roughly 6 to 12 cycles. In TCRdb, the 5' RACE reads were re-called with MiXCR into one record per CDR3 protein. The sample has about 1,500,000 distinct CDR3 sequences; 42% are singletons. The sample was blood. The receptor set was obtained from a woman younger than 35 in good health.

The rearrangement links TRBV20-1 to TRBJ2-1, with 12 positions matching TRBD2. J lost 10 bases, V lost 8 bases, and 9 bases had no gene match. Germline V gene sequence: CDR1 DFQATT, CDR2 SNEGSKA (reference sequence). The CDR3 has 13 residues. CDR3 nucleotides: TGCAGTCCCCGTGCGGGACTAGCGGGCGAGCAGTTCTTC. Amino acid sequence: CSPRAGLAGEQFF.

Turning to this clonotype: A much larger clone differs by one base, so this may be a read error. The chain couples TRBV7-9 to TRBJ2-7, with 8 nucleotides matching TRBD1. Germline V gives CDR1 SEHNR, CDR2 FQNEAQ (reference sequence). This CDR3 is built from 14 residues. Trimming cost V 5 bases and J 2 bases; bases outside gene matches: 5. As DNA, the CDR3 is TGTGCCAGCAGCGGGGACAGGCTAACCTACGAGCAGTACTTC. It codes for CASSGDRLTYEQYF.